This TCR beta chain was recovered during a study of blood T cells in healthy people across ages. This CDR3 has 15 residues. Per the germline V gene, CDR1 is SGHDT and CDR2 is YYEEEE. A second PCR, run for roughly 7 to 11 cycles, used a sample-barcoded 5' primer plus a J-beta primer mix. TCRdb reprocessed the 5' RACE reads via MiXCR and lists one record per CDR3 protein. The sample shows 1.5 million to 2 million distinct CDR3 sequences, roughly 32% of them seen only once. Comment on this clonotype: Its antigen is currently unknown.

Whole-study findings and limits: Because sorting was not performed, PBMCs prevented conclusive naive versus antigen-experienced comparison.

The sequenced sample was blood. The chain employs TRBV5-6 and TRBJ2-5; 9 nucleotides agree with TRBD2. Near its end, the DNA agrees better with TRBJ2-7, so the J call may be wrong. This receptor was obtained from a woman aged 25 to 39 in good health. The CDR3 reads CASSLVSSGIYEQYF. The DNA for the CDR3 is TGTGCCAGCAGCTTGGTTTCTAGCGGGATCTACGAGCAGTACTTC.